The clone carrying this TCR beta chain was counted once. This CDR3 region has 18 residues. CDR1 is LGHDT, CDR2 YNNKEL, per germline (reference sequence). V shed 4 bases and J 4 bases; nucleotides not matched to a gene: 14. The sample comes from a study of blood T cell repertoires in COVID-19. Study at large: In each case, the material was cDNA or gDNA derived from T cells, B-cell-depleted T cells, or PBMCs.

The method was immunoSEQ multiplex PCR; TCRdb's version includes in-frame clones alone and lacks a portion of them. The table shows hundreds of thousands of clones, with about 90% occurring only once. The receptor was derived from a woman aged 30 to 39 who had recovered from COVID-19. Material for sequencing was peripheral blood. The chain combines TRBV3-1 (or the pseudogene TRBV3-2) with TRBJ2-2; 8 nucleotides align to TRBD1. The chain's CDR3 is CASSRHLGGRGRTGELFF. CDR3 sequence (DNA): TGTGCCAGCAGCCGACACCTAGGGGGCAGGGGGCGCACCGGGGAGCTGTTTTTT.